This T cell receptor beta chain comes out of a study of T-cell memory formation after mild COVID-19. Points from the study as a whole: Day 15 to 85 contracting clones showed balanced CD4/CD8; day 15 to 37 expanders favored CD4+.

This clonotype showed up just a few times. Its specificity is not known. With constant-segment primers, 5'RACE yielded cDNA libraries of TCR alpha and TCR beta that carried sample barcodes and UMIs. TCRdb processed the 5' RACE reads anew with MiXCR; each CDR3 protein has one entry. The data contain a few hundred thousand distinct CDR3 sequences, approximately 15% of them singletons. V shed 5 bases and J 2 bases; nucleotides not matched to a gene: 12. The CDR3 has 15 residues. Germline CDR1 is DFQATT and CDR2 is SNEGSKA (reference sequence). The chain is built from TRBV20-1 and TRBJ2-7, with 7 bases aligning to TRBD1. The TCR comes from a man aged 18 to 30 who had mild COVID-19 (a few samples of this study predate the infection). Cell type and time point are not known. The sequenced sample consisted of PBMCs or a T cell subset sorted from them (not recorded which). The chain's CDR3 is CSAQSAGTATYEQYF. The DNA of the CDR3 is TGCAGTGCTCAGAGTGCCGGGACAGCAACCTACGAGCAGTACTTC.